The source of this T cell receptor beta chain is a study of cytomegalovirus exposure and HLA in healthy donors. Study-wide results and caveats: Later, an analysis found that common viral pathogens appeared to be linked with several of the most significant clusters. Fewer than 20,000 TCR beta sequences were associated with HLA alleles at 0.05 false discovery rate in a later analysis. TCR beta V- and J-gene trimming was later associated with a missense DCLRE1C variant.

PCR was performed using 60 Vbeta and 13 Jbeta primers. Sequencing used immunoSEQ multiplex PCR; TCRdb keeps in-frame clones, though not all of them. The sample lists approximately 150,000 clones; over 75% were seen once. The trim removed 8 bases at V and 3 bases at J, leaving 15 bases unmatched. The CDR3 consists of 16 residues. The germline V gene has CDR1 MDHEN and CDR2 SYDVKM. On this clone itself: As yet, its antigen is unknown.

Healthy bone marrow donors made up the donor group. The source material was PBMCs. The chain carries TRBV28 and TRBJ1-2; 7 nucleotides match TRBD1. The TCR comes from a man aged 25-45 years in good health and CMV-seropositive. The CDR3 region is CASSFPSGTVDYGYTF. DNA for the CDR3: TGTGCCAGCTCCTTCCCTTCCGGGACAGTGGACTATGGCTACACCTTC.